These 32 T cell receptor beta chains were all obtained from the same sample, sequenced in a study of T-cell memory formation after mild COVID-19. Using its own MiXCR run on the 5' RACE reads, TCRdb lists one record per CDR3 protein. The sample lists roughly 250,000 distinct CDR3 sequences, about a sixth seen once, with around 23% in the top ten. Sequencing was carried out using PBMCs or a T cell subset sorted from them (not recorded which). Every receptor here comes from a man aged 18 to 30 who had mild COVID-19 (a few samples of this study predate the infection). Cell type and time point are not known.

This clonotype was seen only a few times. The V call is TRBV27, the J call TRBJ2-3, with 12 bases fitting TRBD2. The CDR3 sequence is 16 residues long. Germline-derived CDR1 and CDR2 are MNHEY and SMNVEV (reference sequence). J was trimmed by 1 base and V by 7 bases; bases with no gene match: 6. For the CDR3, the DNA is TGTGCCAGCAAGGAAAGGACTAGCGGGGGCACAGATACGCAGTATTTT. Translating gives CASKERTSGGTDTQYF.

This clonotype has just a few counts. J is TRBJ2-1 and V is TRBV5-1, with a weak D call TRBD1 (7 bases). V lost 1 base and J 3 bases, leaving 14 bases between the germline ends. Per germline, CDR1 SGHRS and CDR2 YFSETQ. The CDR3 has 16 residues. CDR3 bases: TGCGCCAGCAGCTTGATGTCGGGGGACAGCTACAATGAGCAGTTCTTC. Encoded protein: CASSLMSGDSYNEQFF.

This clonotype was seen many times. The CDR3 protein is CASLRSGGAETQYF. The CDR3 DNA follows: TGTGCCAGTCTCCGGTCCGGGGGCGCGGAGACCCAGTACTTC. The chain employs TRBV12-3 or TRBV12-4 and TRBJ2-5, with D perhaps given as TRBD1 or TRBD2 (6 bases each). CDR3 length: 14 amino acids. Trimming shortened V by 9 bases and J by 5 bases, and 19 bases separated the two germline ends.

This clonotype was seen only a few times. The chain combines TRBV27 with TRBJ2-7; 7 nucleotides match TRBD1. The germline CDR1 and CDR2 sequences are MNHEY and SMNVEV (reference sequence). This CDR3 comprises 12 residues. With 6 bases clipped from V and 5 bases from J, the junction kept 4 bases outside the gene matches. CDR3 nucleotide sequence: TGTGCCAGCAGGATGACAGGGAACGAGCAGTACTTC. Encoded protein: CASRMTGNEQYF.

V is TRBV29-1 and J is TRBJ2-1; D unresolved. The CDR3 covers 15 residues. V dropped 5 bases and J dropped 0 bases, with 14 bases sitting between them. Per the germline V gene, CDR1 is SQVTM and CDR2 is ANQGSEA. The CDR3 reads CSVIPLAFSYNEQFF. CDR3 DNA sequence: TGCAGCGTTATCCCCTTAGCATTCTCCTACAATGAGCAGTTCTTC.

This clonotype was observed many times. The chain combines TRBV3-1 with TRBJ2-1, with 9 bases that match TRBD2. Germline lookup yields CDR1 LGHDT and CDR2 YNNKEL (reference sequence). This CDR3 region has 14 residues. The ends lost 7 bases at V and 5 bases at J; junction bases unmatched: 6. The CDR3 bases are TGTGCCAGCAAAGCGGGGGGAGGCAACAATGAGCAGTTCTTC. This codes for CASKAGGGNNEQFF.

The sample holds a few counts of this clonotype. The rearrangement links TRBV4-1 to TRBJ2-7, with D perhaps TRBD2 (5 bases). CDR3 length: 15 amino acids. Looked up from germline, CDR1 is MGHRA and CDR2 is YSYEKL. V dropped 2 bases and J dropped 4 bases, with 15 bases sitting between them. CDR3 bases: TGCGCCAGCAGCCAAATCGACTTAAGGGAGTACGAGCAGTACTTC. This gives the protein CASSQIDLREYEQYF.

The gene calls are TRBV7-6 and TRBJ1-6; no clear D gene. The CDR3 is 16 residues long. Trimming left V 0 bases short and J 3 bases short, with 9 bases between. The germline CDR1 and CDR2 sequences are SGHVS and FNYEAQ. The CDR3 protein is CASSLAATIYNSPLHF. CDR3 coding DNA: TGTGCCAGCAGCTTAGCGGCCACAATCTATAATTCACCCCTCCACTTT.

This clonotype has just a few counts. J is TRBJ2-7 and V is TRBV29-1; a weak D match, TRBD2 (6 bases). The CDR3 length is 16 residues. Germline-derived CDR1 and CDR2 are SQVTM and ANQGSEA. Trimming removed 6 bases at V and 0 bases at J, with 21 bases between. The CDR3 DNA reads as TGCAGCGTCAACTTACAACCGGGACTGAGCTCCTACGAGCAGTACGTC. Amino acid sequence: CSVNLQPGLSSYEQYV.

This clonotype came up a few times. The chain employs TRBV6-5 and TRBJ1-2; tentative D call: TRBD1 (5 bases). The CDR3 has 15 residues. The germline V and J ends were trimmed by 0 bases and 6 bases, with 14 bases remaining between them. CDR1 and CDR2 (germline): MNHEY, SVGAGI. As DNA, the CDR3 is TGTGCCAGCAGTTACTCGGGCTGGACAAGAGATGGCTACACCTTC. Translating gives CASSYSGWTRDGYTF.

CDR3 sequence reads: CASSPGQGARGYTF. The CDR3 region has the DNA TGTGCCAGCTCACCGGGGCAGGGGGCGCGTGGCTACACCTTC. The rearrangement joins TRBV18 to TRBJ1-2, with 8 bases matching TRBD1. V lost 3 bases, J lost 7 bases, and 7 bases stayed unmatched. Germline V lookup: CDR1 KGHSH, CDR2 LQKENI. The CDR3 loop spans 14 amino acids.

The table lists this clonotype with a few counts. This sequence joins TRBV28 and TRBJ2-7; D remains unclear. This CDR3 spans 14 amino acids. In germline, CDR1 is MDHEN, CDR2 SYDVKM. V was pared by 5 bases and J by 2 bases, with 13 bases between. The CDR3 DNA follows: TGTGCCAGCAGTCCACCTCGGCGAACCTACGAGCAGTACGTC. Protein product: CASSPPRRTYEQYV.

The V and J genes are TRBV5-1 and TRBJ1-3; D ambiguous. Per germline, CDR1 SGHRS and CDR2 YFSETQ. The CDR3 runs to 14 residues. Trimming removed 7 bases at V and 0 bases at J, with 11 bases between. CDR3 DNA sequence: TGCGCCAGCGCCGATACTTCCTCTGGAAACACCATATATTTT. Protein: CASADTSSGNTIYF.

This clonotype was observed many times. V and J are TRBV5-1 and TRBJ2-7; 7 bases line up with TRBD1. The CDR3 is 15 amino acids. V shed 7 bases and J 4 bases; nucleotides not matched to a gene: 14. Germline V CDR1 and CDR2: SGHRS, YFSETQ. The CDR3 nucleotides are TGCGCCAGCGCCGCTCAGGCAGGGGGTTTGTACGAGCAGTACTTC. Protein product: CASAAQAGGLYEQYF. Supplemented by reference TRBV5-1 and TRBJ2-7, the full variable domain reads KAGVTQTPRYLIKTRGQQVTLSCSPISGHRSVSWYQQTPGQGLQFLFEYFSETQRNKGNFPGRFSGRQFSNSRSEMNVSTLELGDSALYLCASAAQAGGLYEQYFGPGTRLTVT.

CDR3 sequence (DNA): TGTGCCAGCAGTTCCGCGGCCCAGGGAGACACTGAAGCTTTCTTT. Amino acid sequence: CASSSAAQGDTEAFF. The rearrangement uses TRBV28 and TRBJ1-1; possible D gene TRBD1, 5 bases. The CDR3 is made up of 15 amino acids. Trimming shortened V by 4 bases and J by 3 bases, and 15 bases separated the two germline ends. Germline lookup yields CDR1 MDHEN and CDR2 SYDVKM. Variable domain in full (rest from reference TRBV28 and TRBJ1-1): DVKVTQSSRYLVKRTGEKVFLECVQDMDHENMFWYRQDPGLGLRLIYFSYDVKMKEKGDIPEGYSVSREKKERFSLILESASTNQTSMYLCASSSAAQGDTEAFFGQGTRLTVV.

The J gene is TRBJ2-3, the V gene TRBV7-2; 14 bases agree with TRBD2. Trimming took 3 bases from V and 1 from J; bases not matched to a gene: 9. The germline V gene has CDR1 SGHTA and CDR2 FQGNSA. This CDR3 is built from 19 residues. CDR3 DNA: TGTGCCAGCAGCTTCGGGACTAGCGGGGGTACCGGTGGCACAGATACGCAGTATTTT. The encoded protein is CASSFGTSGGTGGTDTQYF.

The V and J genes are TRBV6-6 and TRBJ1-2; D call uncertain. Looked up from germline, CDR1 is MNHNY and CDR2 is SVGAGI (reference sequence). V dropped 2 bases and J dropped 8 bases, with 15 bases sitting between them. There are 14 residues in the CDR3. CDR3 sequence reads: CASSYTGGEDGYTF. CDR3 DNA sequence: TGTGCCAGCAGTTACACCGGTGGGGAGGACGGCTACACCTTC.

J is TRBJ1-1 and V is TRBV10-3; TRBD1 might be the D (5 bases). V was pared by 0 bases and J by 2 bases, with 10 bases between. Germline V gene sequence: CDR1 ENHRY, CDR2 SYGVKD. The CDR3 runs 15 residues. CDR3 DNA: TGTGCCATCAGTGAGTCGCCCCAGGGAAACACTGAAGCTTTCTTT. This translates into CAISESPQGNTEAFF.

The chain combines TRBV29-1 with TRBJ2-7; 11 nucleotides align to TRBD2. The CDR3 has 14 amino acids. The trim removed 6 bases at V and 3 bases at J, leaving 7 bases unmatched. The germline gives CDR1 SQVTM, CDR2 ANQGSEA. The CDR3 DNA sequence: TGCAGCGTAGCTACTAGCGGGGGAGACTACGAGCAGTACTTC. Its translation is CSVATSGGDYEQYF.

This clonotype occurred a few times. The chain couples TRBV7-9 to TRBJ1-5; D is unresolved. The germline V and J ends were trimmed by 4 bases and 4 bases, with 8 bases remaining between them. The CDR3 contains 13 residues. Germline V CDR1 and CDR2: SEHNR, FQNEAQ (reference sequence). This CDR3 is CASSWRENQPQHF. For the CDR3, the DNA is TGTGCCAGCAGCTGGCGGGAAAATCAGCCCCAGCATTTT.

This clonotype was counted between two and nine times. The V call is TRBV29-1, the J call TRBJ2-4; the match to TRBD1 covers 8 bases. The CDR3 extends over 16 amino acids. Unmatched junction bases numbered 9, after V lost 5 bases and J lost 0 bases. The germline V gene encodes CDR1 SQVTM and CDR2 ANQGSEA. The CDR3 here is CSVSSPDRVAKNIQYF. CDR3 DNA sequence: TGCAGCGTTAGCTCCCCGGACAGGGTAGCCAAAAACATTCAGTACTTC.

This clonotype came up a few times. This sequence joins TRBV5-1 and TRBJ2-3; maybe TRBD1 (5 bases). V shed 0 bases and J shed 6 bases, with 8 bases lying between them. Per the germline V gene, CDR1 is SGHRS and CDR2 is YFSETQ. There are 13 residues in the CDR3. The CDR3 bases are TGCGCCAGCAGCTTGGATTACAGGGATACGCAGTATTTT. It specifies CASSLDYRDTQYF.

This clonotype was counted between two and nine times. The J gene is TRBJ2-5, the V gene TRBV20-1, with D unresolved. CDR3 length: 11 amino acids. V was shortened by 5 bases and J by 5 bases, with 9 bases between the two germline ends. CDR1 and CDR2 (germline): DFQATT, SNEGSKA (reference sequence). In DNA form, the CDR3 reads TGCAGTGCTCTAGGTCAGGAGACCCAGTACTTC. Protein sequence: CSALGQETQYF.

The chain couples TRBV21-1 to TRBJ1-6; the table gives TRBD1 as D, unverified against the DNA. TRBV21-1 is listed as a pseudogene. This CDR3 has 14 amino acids. Here the CDR3 reads CASSTYRPRKALHF. As DNA, the CDR3 is TGTGCCAGCAGCACCTACAGGCCCCGAAAGGCCCTCCACTTT.

Ten or more counts support this clonotype. This chain joins TRBV6-2 or TRBV6-3 and TRBJ2-1; TRBD1 or TRBD2 may be the D gene (6 bases each). Germline-derived CDR1 and CDR2 are MNHEY and SVGEGT. V shed 4 bases and J shed 9 bases, with 10 bases lying between them. CDR3 length: 12 amino acids. The chain's CDR3 is CASSLWGAEQFF. Written as DNA, the CDR3 is TGTGCCAGCAGTTTATGGGGGGCTGAGCAGTTCTTC.

This clonotype turned up a few times. The genes are TRBV20-1 and TRBJ2-2; 8 bases line up with TRBD2. V lost 4 bases and J lost 2; bases outside the gene matches: 3. The V gene's germline CDR1 is DFQATT and CDR2 SNEGSKA (reference sequence). This CDR3 spans 14 amino acids. The CDR3: CSAKAGANTGELFF. CDR3 nucleotide sequence: TGCAGTGCTAAAGCGGGGGCAAACACCGGGGAGCTGTTTTTT.

This clonotype turned up a few times. The gene calls are TRBV10-3 and TRBJ1-5; D perhaps matches TRBD1 (5 bases). This CDR3 region has 11 residues. Germline lookup yields CDR1 ENHRY and CDR2 SYGVKD. The ends were cut back, 10 bases at V and 6 bases at J, with 10 bases in the middle. CDR3 region: CARTQGQPQHF. CDR3 DNA sequence: TGTGCCAGAACGCAGGGTCAGCCCCAGCATTTT.

The sample holds many counts of this clonotype. V and J are TRBV12-3 or TRBV12-4 and TRBJ1-2, with D unclear. V lost 4 bases, J lost 8 bases, and 14 bases lay in between. This CDR3 contains 13 residues. CDR3 bases: TGTGCCAGCAGTTCCTCCACGGGTGTGGGCTACACCTTC. Its protein product is CASSSSTGVGYTF.

V is TRBV5-6 and J is TRBJ1-2, with 8 nucleotides matching TRBD1. The V gene's germline CDR1 is SGHDT and CDR2 YYEEEE. J gave up 8 bases and V 4 bases, and 7 bases lay outside the gene matches. The CDR3 is 13 residues long. The CDR3 nucleotides read TGTGCCAGCAGCAACAGGGGGACGGGGGGCTACACCTTC. Its protein is CASSNRGTGGYTF. Variable domain in full (rest from reference TRBV5-6 and TRBJ1-2): DAGVTQSPTHLIKTRGQQVTLRCSPKSGHDTVSWYQQALGQGPQFIFQYYEEEERQRGNFPDRFSGHQFPNYSSELNVNALLLGDSALYLCASSNRGTGGYTFGSGTRLTVV.

This clonotype was recorded a few times. This rearrangement joins TRBV28 to TRBJ1-2; D unresolved. The V gene's germline CDR1 is MDHEN and CDR2 SYDVKM. This CDR3 is built from 13 residues. V lost 6 bases and J 4 bases, leaving 12 bases between the germline ends. The CDR3 sequence: CASSPPSSYGYTF. The CDR3 nucleotides read TGTGCCAGCAGCCCTCCGTCCAGCTATGGCTACACCTTC.

The rearrangement uses TRBV2 and TRBJ2-5; TRBD2 is a possible D gene (5 bases). The germline gives CDR1 SNHLY, CDR2 FYNNEI. Between the trimmed V and J ends, which lost 3 bases and 5 bases, there was a span of 10 bases. This CDR3 has 13 amino acids. The CDR3 reads CASSDERGETQYF. CDR3 bases: TGTGCCAGCAGTGATGAGAGAGGGGAGACCCAGTACTTC. Full variable domain (rest looked up from reference TRBV2 and TRBJ2-5): EPEVTQTPSHQVTQMGQEVILRCVPISNHLYFYWYRQILGQKVEFLVSFYNNEISEKSEIFDDQFSVERPDGSNFTLKIRSTKLEDSAMYFCASSDERGETQYFGPGTRLLVL.

This clonotype was recorded many times. The gene calls are TRBV30 and TRBJ2-3; weak D call: TRBD2 (5 bases). The germline V gene encodes CDR1 GTSNPN and CDR2 SVGIG (reference sequence). V dropped 2 bases and J dropped 3 bases, with 9 bases sitting between them. The CDR3 is made up of 13 amino acids. CDR3: CAWSRGMTDTQYF. The CDR3 DNA reads TGTGCCTGGAGTCGGGGTATGACAGATACGCAGTATTTT.